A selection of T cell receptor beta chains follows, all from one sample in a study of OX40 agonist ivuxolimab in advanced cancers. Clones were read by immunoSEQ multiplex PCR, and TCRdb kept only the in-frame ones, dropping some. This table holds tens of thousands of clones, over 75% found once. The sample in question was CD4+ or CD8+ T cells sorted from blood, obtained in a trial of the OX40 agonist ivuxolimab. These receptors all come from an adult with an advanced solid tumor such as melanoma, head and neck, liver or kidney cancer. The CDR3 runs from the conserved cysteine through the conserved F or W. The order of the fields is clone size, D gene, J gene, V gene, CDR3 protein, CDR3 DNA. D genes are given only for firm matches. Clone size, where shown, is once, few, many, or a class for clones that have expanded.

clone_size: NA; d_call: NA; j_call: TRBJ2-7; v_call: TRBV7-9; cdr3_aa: CASSFGGLEQYF; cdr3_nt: TGTGCCAGCAGCTTCGGAGGGCTCGAGCAGTACTTC
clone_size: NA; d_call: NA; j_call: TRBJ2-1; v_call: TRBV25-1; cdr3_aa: CASSGSPSGAFYNEQFF; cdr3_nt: TGTGCCAGCAGTGGCTCCCCGTCGGGAGCTTTTTACAATGAGCAGTTCTTC
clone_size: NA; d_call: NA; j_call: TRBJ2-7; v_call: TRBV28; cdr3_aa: CASSLGSTYEQYF; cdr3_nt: TGTGCCAGCAGTTTAGGGTCTACCTACGAGCAGTACTTC
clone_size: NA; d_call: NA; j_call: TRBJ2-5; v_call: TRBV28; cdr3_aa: CASSSGEWETQYF; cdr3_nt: TGTGCCAGCAGTTCTGGGGAATGGGAGACCCAGTACTTC
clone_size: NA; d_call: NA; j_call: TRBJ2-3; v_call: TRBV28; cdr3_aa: CASQTGMTDTQYF; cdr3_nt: TGTGCCAGCCAGACGGGAATGACAGATACGCAGTATTTT
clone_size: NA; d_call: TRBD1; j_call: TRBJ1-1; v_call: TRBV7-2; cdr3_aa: CASSFQGASTEAFF; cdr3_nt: TGTGCCAGCAGCTTCCAGGGGGCTAGCACTGAAGCTTTCTTT
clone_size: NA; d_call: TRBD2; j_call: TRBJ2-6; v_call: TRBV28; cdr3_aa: CASSSPGRGAGGANVLTF; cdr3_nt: TGTGCCAGCAGTAGCCCGGGGAGGGGCGCGGGTGGGGCCAACGTCCTGACTTTC
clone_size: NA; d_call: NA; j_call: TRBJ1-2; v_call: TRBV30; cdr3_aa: CAWSVSYGYTF; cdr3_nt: TGTGCCTGGAGTGTCTCCTATGGCTACACCTTC
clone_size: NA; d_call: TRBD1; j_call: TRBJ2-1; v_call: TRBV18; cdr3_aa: CASSPSGGRGNEQFF; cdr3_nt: TGTGCCAGCTCACCGTCAGGGGGAAGAGGCAATGAGCAGTTCTTC
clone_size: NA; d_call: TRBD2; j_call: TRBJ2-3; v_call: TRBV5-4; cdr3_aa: CASSPGLAGTSSTDTQYF; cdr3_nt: TGTGCCAGCAGTCCCGGGCTAGCGGGAACCTCTAGCACAGATACGCAGTATTTT
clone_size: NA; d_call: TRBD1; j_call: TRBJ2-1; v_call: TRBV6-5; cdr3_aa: CASSYLTGKSYNEQFF; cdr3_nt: TGTGCCAGCAGTTACTTGACAGGGAAATCCTACAATGAGCAGTTCTTC
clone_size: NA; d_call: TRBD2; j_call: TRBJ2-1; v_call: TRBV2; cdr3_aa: CASSGVSGRIEQFF; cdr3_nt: TGTGCCAGCAGTGGGGTTAGCGGGAGAATTGAGCAGTTCTTC
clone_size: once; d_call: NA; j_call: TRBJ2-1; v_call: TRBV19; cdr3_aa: CASSIDLTGSYNEQFF; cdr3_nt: TGTGCCAGTAGTATAGATCTTACTGGTTCCTACAATGAGCAGTTCTTC
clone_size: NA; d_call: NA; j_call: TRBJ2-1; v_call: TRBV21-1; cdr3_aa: CAGDAAHEQFF; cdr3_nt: TGTGCCGGGGACGCCGCACATGAGCAGTTCTTC
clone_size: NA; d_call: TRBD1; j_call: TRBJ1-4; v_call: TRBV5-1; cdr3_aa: CASSLDRFGEKLFF; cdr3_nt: TGCGCCAGCAGTTTGGACAGGTTTGGCGAAAAACTGTTTTTT
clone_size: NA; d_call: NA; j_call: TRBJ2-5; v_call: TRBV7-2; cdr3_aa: CASSQDTETQYF; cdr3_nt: TGTGCCAGCAGCCAGGACACAGAGACCCAGTACTTC
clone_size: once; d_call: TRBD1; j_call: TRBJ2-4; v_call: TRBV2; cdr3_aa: CASSSDRLLQYF; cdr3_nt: TGTGCCAGCAGTTCGGACAGGCTCCTTCAGTACTTC
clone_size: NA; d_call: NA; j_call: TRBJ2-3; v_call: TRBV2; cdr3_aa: CASSWGADTQYF; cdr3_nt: TGTGCCAGCAGTTGGGGTGCCGATACGCAGTATTTT
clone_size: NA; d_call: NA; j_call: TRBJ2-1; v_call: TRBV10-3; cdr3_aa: CATWAEDNEQFF; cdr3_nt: TGTGCCACCTGGGCTGAGGACAATGAGCAGTTCTTC
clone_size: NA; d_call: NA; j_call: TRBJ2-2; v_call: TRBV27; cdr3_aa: CASRGESNTGELFF; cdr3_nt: TGTGCCAGCCGTGGCGAATCGAACACCGGGGAGCTGTTTTTT
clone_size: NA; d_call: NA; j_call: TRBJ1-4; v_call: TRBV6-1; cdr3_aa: CATGLGNEKLFF; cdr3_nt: TGTGCCACCGGTCTCGGTAATGAAAAACTGTTTTTT
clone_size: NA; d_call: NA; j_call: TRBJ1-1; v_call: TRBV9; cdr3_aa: CASSPRVSGDTEAFF; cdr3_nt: TGTGCCAGCAGCCCCCGTGTGAGCGGGGACACTGAAGCTTTCTTT